The next 6 T cell receptor beta chains were all read from a single sample in a study of blood T cell repertoires in COVID-19. Using immunoSEQ multiplex PCR, the repertoire was profiled, and TCRdb retains in-frame clones only, with some absent. The sample contains about 50,000 clones, around 86% of which appear only once. Sequencing was carried out using peripheral blood. The source is a man between 65 and 80 years old with acute or convalescent COVID-19.

This clone was seen a few times. The CDR3 coding sequence is TGTGCCAGCAGCCAAGATTGGACAGGAGGAACCCAGCCCCAGCATTTT. Translating it yields CASSQDWTGGTQPQHF. This chain connects TRBV4-2 to TRBJ1-5; 7 positions match TRBD1. Germline V gives CDR1 LGHNA, CDR2 YNFKEQ. This CDR3 is built from 16 residues. V was pared by 0 bases and J by 7 bases, with 9 bases of the junction left unmatched.

The V gene is TRBV7-9, the J gene TRBJ2-5, with D possibly TRBD1 on 6 matching bases. CDR1 SEHNR and CDR2 FQNEAQ come from the germline V gene (reference sequence). V gave up 4 bases and J gave up 2 bases, with 14 bases separating them. The CDR3 runs to 15 residues. The CDR3 nucleotides read TGTGCCAGCAGCTCTCTGACAGGTAGACAAGAGACCCAGTACTTC. Its protein product is CASSSLTGRQETQYF.

This clone was counted between two and nine times. In DNA, the CDR3 is TGCGCCAGCAGCCCAGATGGGCAGAATCAGCCCCAGCATTTT. The encoded protein is CASSPDGQNQPQHF. V gene TRBV4-1 combines with J gene TRBJ1-5; no definite D call. Germline CDR1 reads MGHRA; CDR2 reads YSYEKL. The V end was cut by 4 bases, the J end by 4 bases, with 11 bases between. The length of the CDR3 is 14 residues.

This clone has a single count. The CDR3 is CASSLYGYGYTF. CDR3 bases: TGTGCCAGCAGTCTCTATGGCTATGGCTACACCTTC. The genes are TRBV6-5 and TRBJ1-2; D is ambiguous. V shed 5 bases and J shed 4 bases, with 8 bases lying between them. From germline, CDR1 is MNHEY and CDR2 SVGAGI. The CDR3 sequence is 12 residues long.

V usage is TRBV19 and J usage is TRBJ1-2; 9 nucleotides line up with TRBD1. With 4 bases clipped from V and 8 bases from J, the junction kept 26 bases outside the gene matches. The germline V gene encodes CDR1 LNHDA and CDR2 SQIVND (reference sequence). This CDR3 is built from 20 residues. The CDR3 nucleotides are TGTGCCAGTAGTACCCGCGTCAAATTGCTCGACAGGGGGTCAATAAAGGGCTACACCTTC. Residues: CASSTRVKLLDRGSIKGYTF.

The chain carries TRBV7-2 and TRBJ2-1; 7 positions agree with TRBD1. Unmatched junction bases numbered 7, after V lost 5 bases and J lost 3 bases. The CDR3 consists of 15 residues. CDR1 is SGHTA and CDR2 is FQGNSA in the germline V gene. For the CDR3, the DNA is TGTGCCAGCAGCCCCCGAGGGACAGACTACAATGAGCAGTTCTTC. Translation: CASSPRGTDYNEQFF.